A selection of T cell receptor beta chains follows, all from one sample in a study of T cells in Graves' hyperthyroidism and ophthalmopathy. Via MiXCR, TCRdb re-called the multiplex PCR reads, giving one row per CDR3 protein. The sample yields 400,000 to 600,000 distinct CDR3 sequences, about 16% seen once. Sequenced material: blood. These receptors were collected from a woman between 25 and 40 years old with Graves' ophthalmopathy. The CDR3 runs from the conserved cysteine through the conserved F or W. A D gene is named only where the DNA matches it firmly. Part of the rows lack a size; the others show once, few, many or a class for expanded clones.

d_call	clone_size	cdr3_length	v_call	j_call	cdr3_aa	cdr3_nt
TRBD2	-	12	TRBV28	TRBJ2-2	CASSLFGGELLF	TGTGCCAGCAGTTTATTTGGGGGGGAGCTGCTTTTT
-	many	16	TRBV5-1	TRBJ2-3	CASRPSDPLSTDTQYF	TGCGCCAGCAGGCCGTCCGACCCCCTTAGCACAGATACGCAGTATTTT
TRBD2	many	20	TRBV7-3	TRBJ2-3	CASSRGLAGSWPYSTDTQYF	TGTGCCAGCAGCCGAGGACTAGCGGGATCCTGGCCTTATAGCACAGATACGCAGTATTTT
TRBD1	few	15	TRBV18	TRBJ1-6	CASSPEGTGGSPLHF	TGTGCCAGCTCACCTGAGGGGACAGGGGGCTCACCCCTCCACTTT
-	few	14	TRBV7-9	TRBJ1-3	CASSFGQSGNTIYF	TGTGCCAGCAGCTTCGGACAGTCTGGAAACACCATATATTTT
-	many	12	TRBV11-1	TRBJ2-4	CASSPRGNIQYF	TGTGCCAGCAGCCCGAGGGGGAACATTCAGTACTTC
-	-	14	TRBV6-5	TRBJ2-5	CASSYQGRGETQYF	TGTGCCAGCAGCTATCAGGGGCGTGGGGAGACCCAGTACTTC
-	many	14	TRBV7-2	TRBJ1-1	CASSQAGWNTEAFF	TGTGCCAGCAGCCAGGCGGGCTGGAACACTGAAGCTTTCTTT
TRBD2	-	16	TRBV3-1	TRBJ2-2	CASSLAGEGLGGELFF	TGTGCCAGCAGCCTAGCGGGAGAAGGTTTGGGCGGGGAGCTGTTTTTT
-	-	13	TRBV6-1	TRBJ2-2	CASSEYPTGELFF	TGTGCCAGCAGTGAATACCCCACCGGGGAGCTGTTTTTT
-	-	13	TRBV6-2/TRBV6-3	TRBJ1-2	CASSYPLGYGYTF	TGTGCCAGCAGTTACCCGCTGGGCTATGGCTACACCTTC
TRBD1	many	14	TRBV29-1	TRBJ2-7	CSATGTGDNYEQYF	TGCAGCGCCACCGGGACAGGGGATAACTACGAGCAGTACTTC
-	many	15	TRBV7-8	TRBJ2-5	CASSLVYREAETQYF	TGTGCCAGCAGCTTAGTCTACAGGGAGGCAGAGACCCAGTACTTC
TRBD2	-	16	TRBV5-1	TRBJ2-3	CASSWGSGNVADTQYF	TGCGCCAGCAGTTGGGGTAGCGGGAACGTTGCAGACACGCAGTATTTT
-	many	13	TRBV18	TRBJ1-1	CASSRTENTEAFF	TGTGCCAGCTCACGTACAGAGAACACTGAAGCTTTCTTT
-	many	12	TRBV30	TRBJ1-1	CAWSRRGTEAFF	TGTGCCTGGAGTCGGAGAGGGACTGAAGCTTTCTTT
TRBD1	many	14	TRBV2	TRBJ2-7	CASREDRFSYEQYF	TGTGCCAGCAGGGAGGACAGGTTTTCCTACGAGCAGTACTTC
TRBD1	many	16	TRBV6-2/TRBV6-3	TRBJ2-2	CASSYRTGLNTGELFF	TGTGCCAGCAGTTACCGGACAGGGTTGAACACCGGGGAGCTGTTTTTT
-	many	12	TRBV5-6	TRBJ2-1	CASSSTTAQQFF	TGTGCCAGCAGCTCGACTACCGCGCAGCAGTTCTTC
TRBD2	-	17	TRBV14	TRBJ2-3	CASSFFSGRTSTDTQYF	TGTGCCAGCAGCTTCTTTAGCGGGAGGACTAGCACAGATACGCAGTATTTT
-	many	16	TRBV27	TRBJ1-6	CASSLSGRTYNSPLHF	TGTGCCAGCAGTTTATCTGGCAGAACCTATAATTCACCCCTCCACTTT
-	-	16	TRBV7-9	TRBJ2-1	CASSPGPFGSYNEQFF	TGTGCCAGCAGCCCCGGCCCCTTTGGTTCCTACAATGAGCAGTTCTTC
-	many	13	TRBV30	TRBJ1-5	CAWSQALNQPQHF	TGTGCCTGGAGCCAGGCTTTAAATCAGCCCCAGCATTTT
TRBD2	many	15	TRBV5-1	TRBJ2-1	CASSLAGTSGTEQFF	TGCGCCAGCAGCTTGGCCGGGACTAGCGGGACTGAGCAGTTCTTC
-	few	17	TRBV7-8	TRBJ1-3	CASSRYSGDNDGNTIYF	TGTGCCAGCAGCCGTTACTCCGGGGACAACGATGGAAACACCATATATTTT
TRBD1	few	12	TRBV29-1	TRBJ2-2	CSAMTGAGELFF	TGCAGCGCTATGACAGGGGCCGGGGAGCTGTTTTTT